Detailed here is one T cell receptor beta chain. What it binds is not known. This sample is part of a study of cytomegalovirus exposure and HLA in healthy donors. Germline assignment: CDR1 SEHNR and CDR2 FQNEAQ (reference sequence). The CDR3 is 15 residues long. The V gene lost 2 bases and the J gene lost 0 bases, with 8 bases spanning the gap. Study-level results: There were some public TCRs occurring in many donors, but most TCR sequences were rare.

Only in-frame clones appear in the TCRdb table, and some are missing; sequencing was by immunoSEQ multiplex PCR. Counted here are about 170,000 clones, approximately 87% occurring once; the ten biggest clones make up roughly 1.5%. The sequenced sample was PBMCs. The chain recombines TRBV7-9 with TRBJ1-3; D is undetermined. The clonotype comes from a woman in her twenties or thirties in good health and CMV-seronegative. CDR3 sequence (DNA): TGTGCCAGCAGCTTATGGCTTCCCTCTGGAAACACCATATATTTT. This sequence encodes CASSLWLPSGNTIYF. Together with reference TRBV7-9 and TRBJ1-3, the CDR3 gives the full variable domain: DTGVSQNPRHKITKRGQNVTFRCDPISEHNRLYWYRQTLGQGPEFLTYFQNEAQLEKSRLLSDRFSAERPKGSFSTLEIQRTEQGDSAMYLCASSLWLPSGNTIYFGEGSWLTVV.